This T cell receptor (beta chain) originates from a study of blood T cell repertoires in COVID-19. Trimming took 0 bases from V and 5 from J; bases not matched to a gene: 6. The CDR3 is 16 amino acids. Per the germline V gene, CDR1 is MNHEY and CDR2 is SVGAGI. Original processing methods: Estimates of nucleated cell counts were drawn from the amplification of reference gene primers. Repertoires were generated with immunoSEQ multiplex PCR, while TCRdb's copy carries only in-frame clones and drops some. The V and J calls and clone size are taken from that table; D and trimming were inferred from the DNA. The data hold 150,000 to 200,000 clones, with 80% to 85% observed a single time. Those enrolled in Seattle joined during active infection and were followed longitudinally afterward.

The clonotype originates from a woman in her seventies with COVID-19, enrolled during active disease. The chain combines TRBV6-5 with TRBJ2-1; TRBD2 agrees at 8 bases. Sequencing was done on a sample of peripheral blood. The CDR3 loop reads CASSYSASGSNNEQFF. Here the CDR3 DNA reads TGTGCCAGCAGTTACTCGGCGAGCGGGAGCAACAATGAGCAGTTCTTC.